This T cell receptor beta chain was recovered during a study of OX40 agonist ivuxolimab in advanced cancers. Study information: Enrolled patients in dose escalation had cancers that were hepatocellular carcinoma, melanoma, renal cell or head and neck cancer. Earlier treatment with anti-PD-1, anti-PD-L1 or anti-CTLA-4 was permitted, and around 43% had received some.

Findings of the study overall: The antigen specificity of the peripheral T cells (those that were expanded) was not determined. Relative to CD4+ cells, CD8+ T cells on average had more expanded clones.

The germline gives CDR1 SQVTM, CDR2 ANQGSEA. The CDR3 runs 15 residues. The junction had 15 bases not matched to a gene; V was cut back by 4 bases and J by 8 bases. Comments on this clone: The antigen is undetermined.

Produced via immunoSEQ multiplex PCR; TCRdb's table is partial and in-frame only. The repertoire consists of tens of thousands of clones, with approximately 72% occurring once and the leading ten covering roughly 12%. This sample comprised CD4+ or CD8+ T cells sorted from blood, obtained in a trial of the OX40 agonist ivuxolimab. The receptor's source is an adult with an advanced solid tumor such as melanoma, head and neck, liver or kidney cancer. The V call is TRBV29-1, the J call TRBJ1-2; TRBD1 matches at 8 bases. For the CDR3, the DNA is TGCAGCGTTGGGAGCCCGGACAGGGTCTCCAGAGGCTACACCTTC. Translating gives CSVGSPDRVSRGYTF. Looking up the rest from reference TRBV29-1 and TRBJ1-2 gives the full variable domain: SAVISQKPSRDICQRGTSLTIQCQVDSQVTMMFWYRQQPGQSLTLIATANQGSEATYESGFVIDKFPISRPNLTFSTLTVSNMSPEDSSIYLCSVGSPDRVSRGYTFGSGTRLTVV.